This T cell receptor beta chain was observed in a study of T-cell reconstitution after alpha-beta-depleted transplantation in children. Regarding the study as a whole: As was reported, about two months after transplant, alpha-beta T cells came from several hundred expanded graft clones.

V was clipped by 3 bases and J by 3 bases, with 9 bases between them. CDR3 size: 14 residues. The germline CDR1 and CDR2 sequences are KGHDR and SFDVKD. This clonotype was recorded many times. As yet, its antigen is unknown. Preparation of the TCRbeta library was carried out with unique molecular identifiers. MiXCR, applied by TCRdb to the PCR reads, yields one record per CDR3 protein. The sample has approximately 500,000 distinct CDR3 sequences; more than 9% are singletons. Sample: PBMCs, taken before TCRalphabeta/CD19-depleted stem cell transplant. The receptor was isolated from a child aged 2-15 years with inherited bone marrow failure, due to receive a stem cell transplant. The chain is built from TRBV24-1 and TRBJ2-3, with D maybe TRBD2 (5 bases). The CDR3 DNA follows: TGTGCCACCAGTGATCCTACTAGAACAGATACGCAGTATTTT. Its protein is CATSDPTRTDTQYF.